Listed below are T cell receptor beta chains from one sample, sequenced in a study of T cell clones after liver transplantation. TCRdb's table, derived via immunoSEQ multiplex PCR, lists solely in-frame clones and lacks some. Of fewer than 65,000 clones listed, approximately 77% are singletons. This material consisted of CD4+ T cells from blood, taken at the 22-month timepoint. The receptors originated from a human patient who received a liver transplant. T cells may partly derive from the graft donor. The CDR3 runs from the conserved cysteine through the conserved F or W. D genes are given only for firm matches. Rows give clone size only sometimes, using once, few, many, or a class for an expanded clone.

CDR3aa: CASSAGEETQYF; CDR3nt: TGTGCCAGCAGCGCCGGAGAAGAGACCCAGTACTTC; abundance: few; d_gene: -; j_gene: TRBJ2-5; v_gene: TRBV7-7
CDR3aa: CASSLARSNYGYTF; CDR3nt: TGTGCCAGCAGCTTAGCCAGAAGTAACTATGGCTACACCTTC; abundance: -; d_gene: -; j_gene: TRBJ1-2; v_gene: TRBV5-4
CDR3aa: CASSLNGVNGETQYF; CDR3nt: TGTGCCAGCAGCTTAAACGGGGTTAATGGAGAGACCCAGTACTTC; abundance: -; d_gene: -; j_gene: TRBJ2-5; v_gene: TRBV7-6
CDR3aa: CASSLGGLNEQFF; CDR3nt: TGTGCCAGCAGCTTAGGGGGTCTTAATGAGCAGTTCTTC; abundance: -; d_gene: -; j_gene: TRBJ2-1; v_gene: TRBV7-7
CDR3aa: CASSPGTGTYGYTF; CDR3nt: TGTGCCAGCAGCCCCGGGACAGGGACCTATGGCTACACCTTC; abundance: few; d_gene: TRBD1; j_gene: TRBJ1-2; v_gene: TRBV4-2
CDR3aa: CAWMRQNSYEQYF; CDR3nt: TGTGCCTGGATGAGACAGAACTCCTACGAGCAGTACTTC; abundance: -; d_gene: -; j_gene: TRBJ2-7; v_gene: TRBV30
CDR3aa: CASSAGTLERAGELFF; CDR3nt: TGTGCCAGCAGCGCCGGGACGTTGGAGAGAGCCGGGGAGCTGTTTTTT; abundance: -; d_gene: -; j_gene: TRBJ2-2; v_gene: TRBV9
CDR3aa: CASRDRDNSPLHF; CDR3nt: TGTGCCAGCCGAGACAGGGATAATTCACCCCTCCACTTT; abundance: -; d_gene: TRBD1; j_gene: TRBJ1-6; v_gene: TRBV25-1
CDR3aa: CASSLDGGGVQPQHF; CDR3nt: TGTGCCAGCAGCTTAGACGGGGGTGGTGTTCAGCCCCAGCATTTT; abundance: few; d_gene: -; j_gene: TRBJ1-5; v_gene: TRBV7-9
CDR3aa: CASSEFGRGQAFF; CDR3nt: TGTGCCAGCAGTGAATTTGGCAGGGGGCAAGCTTTCTTT; abundance: -; d_gene: TRBD1; j_gene: TRBJ1-1; v_gene: TRBV25-1
CDR3aa: CASSLAGANVLTF; CDR3nt: TGTGCCAGCAGTTTAGCTGGGGCCAACGTCCTGACTTTC; abundance: -; d_gene: -; j_gene: TRBJ2-6; v_gene: TRBV28
CDR3aa: CATGQGAYSPLHF; CDR3nt: TGTGCCACCGGACAGGGGGCTTATTCACCCCTCCACTTT; abundance: medium-sized; d_gene: TRBD1; j_gene: TRBJ1-6; v_gene: TRBV19
CDR3aa: CATSREGTGLTSGNTIYF; CDR3nt: TGTGCCACCAGCAGAGAGGGAACAGGATTAACTTCTGGAAACACCATATATTTT; abundance: -; d_gene: -; j_gene: TRBJ1-3; v_gene: TRBV15
CDR3aa: CASSLKAGTGGFSYEQYF; CDR3nt: TGTGCCAGCAGTTTAAAGGCGGGGACAGGGGGCTTCTCCTACGAGCAGTACTTC; abundance: -; d_gene: TRBD1; j_gene: TRBJ2-7; v_gene: TRBV27
CDR3aa: CASNPSGVGEQFF; CDR3nt: TGTGCCAGCAACCCCAGCGGGGTTGGCGAGCAGTTCTTC; abundance: -; d_gene: TRBD2; j_gene: TRBJ2-1; v_gene: TRBV7-3
CDR3aa: CAISESGDRNSPGYTF; CDR3nt: TGTGCCATCAGTGAGTCAGGGGACAGAAATAGTCCTGGCTACACCTTC; abundance: -; d_gene: TRBD1; j_gene: TRBJ1-2; v_gene: TRBV10-3
CDR3aa: CASSLMGQEQETQYF; CDR3nt: TGTGCCAGCTCACTTATGGGACAGGAACAAGAGACCCAGTACTTC; abundance: -; d_gene: TRBD1; j_gene: TRBJ2-5; v_gene: TRBV18
CDR3aa: CASSEDRAYTGELFF; CDR3nt: TGTGCCAGCAGCGAAGACAGGGCCTACACCGGGGAGCTGTTTTTT; abundance: -; d_gene: TRBD1; j_gene: TRBJ2-2; v_gene: TRBV9
CDR3aa: CASSRPIPGPNSPLHF; CDR3nt: TGCGCCAGCAGCCGCCCAATACCGGGCCCCAATTCACCCCTCCACTTT; abundance: medium-sized; d_gene: -; j_gene: TRBJ1-6; v_gene: TRBV4-1
CDR3aa: CASSAYQETQYF; CDR3nt: TGTGCCAGCAGTGCCTACCAAGAGACCCAGTACTTC; abundance: once; d_gene: -; j_gene: TRBJ2-5; v_gene: TRBV25-1
CDR3aa: CASGSPAGETQYF; CDR3nt: TGTGCTAGTGGTTCTCCGGCGGGAGAGACCCAGTACTTC; abundance: -; d_gene: -; j_gene: TRBJ2-5; v_gene: TRBV12-5
CDR3aa: CATTAGGASFSGNTIYF; CDR3nt: TGTGCCACTACCGCCGGCGGGGCCAGTTTTTCTGGAAACACCATATATTTT; abundance: -; d_gene: -; j_gene: TRBJ1-3; v_gene: TRBV19
CDR3aa: CASSLHPDTEAFF; CDR3nt: TGCGCCAGCAGCTTGCACCCGGACACTGAAGCTTTCTTT; abundance: -; d_gene: -; j_gene: TRBJ1-1; v_gene: TRBV5-1
CDR3aa: CASSRTGRGDTQYF; CDR3nt: TGTGCCAGCAGTAGAACAGGGAGGGGAGATACGCAGTATTTT; abundance: -; d_gene: -; j_gene: TRBJ2-3; v_gene: TRBV2
CDR3aa: CASRKSDQAYEQYF; CDR3nt: TGTGCCAGCAGGAAGTCCGACCAGGCATACGAGCAGTACTTC; abundance: -; d_gene: -; j_gene: TRBJ2-7; v_gene: TRBV9
CDR3aa: CASSLGTPANYGYTF; CDR3nt: TGTGCCAGCAGCCTGGGGACACCAGCTAACTATGGCTACACCTTC; abundance: -; d_gene: -; j_gene: TRBJ1-2; v_gene: TRBV5-4
CDR3aa: CASSLGRATEAFF; CDR3nt: TGTGCCAGCAGCCTCGGGAGGGCTACTGAAGCTTTCTTT; abundance: -; d_gene: -; j_gene: TRBJ1-1; v_gene: TRBV6-5
CDR3aa: CASSSIDRVGNEQFF; CDR3nt: TGTGCCAGTAGTAGCATTGACAGGGTAGGCAATGAGCAGTTCTTC; abundance: few; d_gene: TRBD1; j_gene: TRBJ2-1; v_gene: TRBV19
CDR3aa: CASSQTGSGAYEQYF; CDR3nt: TGTGCCAGCAGCCAAACGGGTTCGGGGGCCTACGAGCAGTACTTC; abundance: -; d_gene: -; j_gene: TRBJ2-7; v_gene: TRBV4-2
CDR3aa: CASSQVGKGAFF; CDR3nt: TGCGCCAGCAGCCAAGTGGGGAAGGGAGCTTTCTTT; abundance: -; d_gene: -; j_gene: TRBJ1-1; v_gene: TRBV4-1
CDR3aa: CASSEIWNTEAFF; CDR3nt: TGTGCCAGCAGTGAAATCTGGAACACTGAAGCTTTCTTT; abundance: -; d_gene: -; j_gene: TRBJ1-1; v_gene: TRBV2
CDR3aa: CAWSVRPNQPQHF; CDR3nt: TGTGCCTGGAGTGTCCGGCCCAATCAGCCCCAGCATTTT; abundance: -; d_gene: -; j_gene: TRBJ1-5; v_gene: TRBV30
CDR3aa: CASRRSPGLAGTGELFF; CDR3nt: TGTGCCAGCAGGCGGAGCCCGGGACTAGCGGGCACCGGGGAGCTGTTTTTT; abundance: once; d_gene: TRBD2; j_gene: TRBJ2-2; v_gene: TRBV14
CDR3aa: CASSPGQGTSPLHF; CDR3nt: TGCGCCAGCAGTCCGGGACAGGGGACTTCACCCCTCCACTTT; abundance: -; d_gene: TRBD1; j_gene: TRBJ1-6; v_gene: TRBV10-2
CDR3aa: CASSYSDRGPYNEQFF; CDR3nt: TGTGCCAGCAGTTACTCCGACAGGGGTCCCTACAATGAGCAGTTCTTC; abundance: -; d_gene: TRBD1; j_gene: TRBJ2-1; v_gene: TRBV6-5
CDR3aa: CASSLSGNTIYF; CDR3nt: TGTGCCAGCAGCTTGTCTGGAAACACCATATATTTT; abundance: -; d_gene: -; j_gene: TRBJ1-3; v_gene: TRBV5-5
CDR3aa: CASSYGQGTPSDTQYF; CDR3nt: TGTGCCAGCAGTTACGGGCAGGGGACGCCGTCCGATACGCAGTATTTT; abundance: -; d_gene: -; j_gene: TRBJ2-3; v_gene: TRBV6-5
CDR3aa: CASSIAGGRRSPLHF; CDR3nt: TGTGCCAGTAGTATAGCGGGGGGGCGCCGATCACCCCTCCACTTT; abundance: -; d_gene: -; j_gene: TRBJ1-6; v_gene: TRBV19
CDR3aa: CASSPPGQQETQYF; CDR3nt: TGTGCCAGCTCACCACCAGGACAGCAAGAGACCCAGTACTTC; abundance: once; d_gene: -; j_gene: TRBJ2-5; v_gene: TRBV18
CDR3aa: CASSLLQGTPNQPQHF; CDR3nt: TGTGCCAGCAGTTTATTACAAGGGACCCCCAATCAGCCCCAGCATTTT; abundance: -; d_gene: -; j_gene: TRBJ1-5; v_gene: TRBV28
CDR3aa: CASSLFGQGGYEQYF; CDR3nt: TGTGCCAGCAGTTTATTTGGCCAGGGGGGGTACGAGCAGTACTTC; abundance: -; d_gene: -; j_gene: TRBJ2-7; v_gene: TRBV28
CDR3aa: CASSVSQGADTQYF; CDR3nt: TGTGCCAGCAGTGTGTCACAGGGGGCAGATACGCAGTATTTT; abundance: once; d_gene: TRBD1; j_gene: TRBJ2-3; v_gene: TRBV2
CDR3aa: CASSDGRENSPLHF; CDR3nt: TGTGCCAGCAGCGACGGACGGGAAAATTCACCCCTCCACTTT; abundance: -; d_gene: -; j_gene: TRBJ1-6; v_gene: TRBV6-6
CDR3aa: CASTRGTLSNTEAFF; CDR3nt: TGCGCCAGCACCAGGGGGACCCTATCGAACACTGAAGCTTTCTTT; abundance: once; d_gene: TRBD1; j_gene: TRBJ1-1; v_gene: TRBV10-2